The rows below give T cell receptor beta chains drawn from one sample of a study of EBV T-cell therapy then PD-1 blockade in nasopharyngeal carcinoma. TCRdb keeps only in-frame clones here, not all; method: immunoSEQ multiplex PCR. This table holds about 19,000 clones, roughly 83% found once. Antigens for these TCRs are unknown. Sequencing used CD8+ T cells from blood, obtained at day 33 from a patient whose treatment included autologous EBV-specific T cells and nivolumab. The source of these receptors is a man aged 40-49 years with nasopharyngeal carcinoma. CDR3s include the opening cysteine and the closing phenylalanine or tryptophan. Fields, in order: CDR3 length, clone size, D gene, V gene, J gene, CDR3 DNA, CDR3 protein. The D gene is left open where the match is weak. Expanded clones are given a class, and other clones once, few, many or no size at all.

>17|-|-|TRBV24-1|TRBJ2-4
TGTGCCACCAGTGACCGTCCAGGGAGGTTGGGCAAAAACATTCAGTACTTC
CATSDRPGRLGKNIQYF
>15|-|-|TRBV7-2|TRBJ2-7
TGTGCCAGCAGCTCGGACGGGTTTGAAAAGGACGAGCAGTACTTC
CASSSDGFEKDEQYF
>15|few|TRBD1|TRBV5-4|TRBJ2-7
TGTGCCAGCAGTTCGGACAGGGGGGCAGGCTACGAGCAGTACTTC
CASSSDRGAGYEQYF
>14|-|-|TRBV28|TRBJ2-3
TGTGCCAGCAGTTTAATCAGGTACACAGATACGCAGTATTTT
CASSLIRYTDTQYF
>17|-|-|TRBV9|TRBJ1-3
TGTGCCAGCAGTGAGACGGGAGGTCCTCTGGCCGGAAACACCATATATTTT
CASSETGGPLAGNTIYF
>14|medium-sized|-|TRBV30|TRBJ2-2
TGTGCCTGGAAGGGGCAAGGGGAGACCGGGGAGCTGTTTTTT
CAWKGQGETGELFF
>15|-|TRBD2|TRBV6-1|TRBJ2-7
TGTGCCAGCAGTGAAGCTAGCGGGGGGGCCTACGAGCAGTACTTC
CASSEASGGAYEQYF
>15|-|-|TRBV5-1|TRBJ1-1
TGCGCCAGCAGCTTGATTGAGGTGAGGGACACTGAAGCTTTCTTT
CASSLIEVRDTEAFF
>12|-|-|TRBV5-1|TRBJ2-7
TGCGCCAGCAGCTTGAATAGGTACGAGCAGTACTTC
CASSLNRYEQYF
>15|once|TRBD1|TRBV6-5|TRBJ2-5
TGTGCCAGCAGTTACGGACAGGGGGCTTCAGAGACCCAGTACTTC
CASSYGQGASETQYF
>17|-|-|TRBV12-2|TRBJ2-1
TGTGCAAGTCGCCCGGGACTAGCGGGGGGCCTGGGGGGTGAGCAGTTCTTC
CASRPGLAGGLGGEQFF
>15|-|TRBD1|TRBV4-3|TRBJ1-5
TGCGCCAGCAGCCAGGACCACAGGGGGAGACAGCCCCAGCATTTT
CASSQDHRGRQPQHF
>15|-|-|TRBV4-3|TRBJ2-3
TGCGCCAGCAGCCAAGACGGTTTTTACACAGATACGCAGTATTTT
CASSQDGFYTDTQYF
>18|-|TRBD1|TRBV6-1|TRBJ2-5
TGTGCCAGCAGTGAAATCCCGGCAGGGGGCGGTGGTGAAGAGACCCAGTACTTC
CASSEIPAGGGGEETQYF
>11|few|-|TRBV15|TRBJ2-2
TGTGCCACCAGTTCTGGGGGGGAGCTGTTTTTT
CATSSGGELFF
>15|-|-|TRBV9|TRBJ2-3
TGTGCCAGCAGCGTAGACAGTGGGGAGGCAGATACGCAGTATTTT
CASSVDSGEADTQYF
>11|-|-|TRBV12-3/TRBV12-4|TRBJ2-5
TGTGCCAGCAGTTTGACGGAGACCCAGTACTTC
CASSLTETQYF
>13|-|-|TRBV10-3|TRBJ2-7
TGTGCCATCAGTGATACGGGGGCGGGCGAGCAGTACTTC
CAISDTGAGEQYF
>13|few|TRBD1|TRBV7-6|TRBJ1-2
TGTGCCAGCAGCTCAGACAGGGGTCGCGGCTACACCTTC
CASSSDRGRGYTF
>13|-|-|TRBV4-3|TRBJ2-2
TGCGCCAGCAGCCAACTGTACACCGGGGAGCTGTTTTTT
CASSQLYTGELFF
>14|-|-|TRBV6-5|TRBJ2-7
TGTGCCAGCAGTTACTCAAGCAGGGGTAGCGAGCAGTACTTC
CASSYSSRGSEQYF
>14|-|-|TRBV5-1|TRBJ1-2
TGCGCCAGCAGCTCAGAAGAGCGGGCCTATGGCTACACCTTC
CASSSEERAYGYTF
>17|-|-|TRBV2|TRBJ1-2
TGTGCCAGCAGTGAAGCGCGATTGACTCGGCCAAACTATGGCTACACCTTC
CASSEARLTRPNYGYTF
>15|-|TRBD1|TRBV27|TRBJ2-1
TGTGCCAGCAGCCTGACAGGGGGCGCGTACAATGAGCAGTTCTTC
CASSLTGGAYNEQFF
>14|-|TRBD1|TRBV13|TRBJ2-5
TGTGCCAGCAGCTTAGGGACAGGGGCCGAGACCCAGTACTTC
CASSLGTGAETQYF
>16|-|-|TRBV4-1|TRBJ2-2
TGCGCCAGCAGCCAAGAAACAGCGCAGAACACCGGGGAGCTGTTTTTT
CASSQETAQNTGELFF
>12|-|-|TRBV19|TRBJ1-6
TGTGCCAGTAGTATCGGAAATTCACCCCTCCACTTT
CASSIGNSPLHF
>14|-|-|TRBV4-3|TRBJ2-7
TGCGCCAGCAGCCAAGAAGTGGAAGCCTACGAGCAGTACTTC
CASSQEVEAYEQYF
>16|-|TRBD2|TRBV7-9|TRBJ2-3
TGTGCCAGCAGCCGGGGGAGGGGAGCTAGCACAGATACGCAGTATTTT
CASSRGRGASTDTQYF
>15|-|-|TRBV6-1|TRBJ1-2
TGTGCCAGCAGTGAATCGACAGTTTCCAACTATGGCTACACCTTC
CASSESTVSNYGYTF
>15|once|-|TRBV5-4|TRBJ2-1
TGTGCCAGCAGGGTACTGGGGGGCGGAGTGAATGAGCAGTTCTTC
CASRVLGGGVNEQFF
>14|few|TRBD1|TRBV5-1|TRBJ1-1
TGCGCCAGCAGCTGGACAGGGGGCAGGACTGAAGCTTTCTTT
CASSWTGGRTEAFF
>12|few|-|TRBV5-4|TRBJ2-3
TGTGCCAGCAGTGAAGGCTTGGAGGCGCAGTATTTT
CASSEGLEAQYF
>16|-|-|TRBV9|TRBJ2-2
TGTGCCAGCAGCCATATAAGGGGGCGGGAGGCCGGGGAGCTGTTTTTT
CASSHIRGREAGELFF
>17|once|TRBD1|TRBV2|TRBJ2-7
TGTGCCAGCAGTGCACCCAAACTGAGACAGGGTGGTTACGAGCAGTACTTC
CASSAPKLRQGGYEQYF
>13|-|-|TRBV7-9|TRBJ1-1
TGTGCCAGCAGCTTAGGGGCCGGGACAGAAGCTTTCTTT
CASSLGAGTEAFF
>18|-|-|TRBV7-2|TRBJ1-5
TGTGCCAGCAGCTTAGGATTAAGGGGCCCCCTCCTTAATCAGCCCCAGCATTTT
CASSLGLRGPLLNQPQHF
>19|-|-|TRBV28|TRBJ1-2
TGTGCCAGCAGTTTATGGTTCGCGGGGTCCCATGTCTCTAACTATGGCTACACCTTC
CASSLWFAGSHVSNYGYTF
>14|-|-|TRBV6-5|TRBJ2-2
TGTGCCAGTACAGGGCTTTTGAACACCGGGGAGCTGTTTTTT
CASTGLLNTGELFF
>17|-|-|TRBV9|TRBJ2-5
TGTGCCAGCAGCGTAGGAGAGGTAGCAGGCCGCCTCGGAACCCAGTACTTC
CASSVGEVAGRLGTQYF
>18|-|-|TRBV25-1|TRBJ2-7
TGTGCCAGCAGTGATGTTCAGGGGGGTGTCGGAACCTCCTACGAGCAGTACTTC
CASSDVQGGVGTSYEQYF
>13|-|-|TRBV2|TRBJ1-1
TGTGCCAGCATATCTGGCACGAACACTGAAGCTTTCTTT
CASISGTNTEAFF
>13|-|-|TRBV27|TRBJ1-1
TGTGCCAGCAGTTTAATGATGAACACTGAAGCTTTCTTT
CASSLMMNTEAFF
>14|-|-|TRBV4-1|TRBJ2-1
TGCGCCAGCAGCCAAGTACAACGGGGGAATGAGCAGTTCTTC
CASSQVQRGNEQFF
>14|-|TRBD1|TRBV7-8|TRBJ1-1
TGTGCCAGCAGCTCGACAGGGGGGGACACTGAAGCTTTCTTT
CASSSTGGDTEAFF
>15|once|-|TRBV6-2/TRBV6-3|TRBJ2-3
TGTGCCAGCAGTTCGGGGAGATCCGAGACAGATACGCAGTATTTT
CASSSGRSETDTQYF
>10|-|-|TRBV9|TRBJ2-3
TGTGCCAGCAGTGGGGATACGCAGTATTTT
CASSGDTQYF
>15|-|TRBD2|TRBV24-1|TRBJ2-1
TGTGCCACCAGTTCTTTGCGGGGGGGCCGGAGTGAGCAGTTCTTC
CATSSLRGGRSEQFF
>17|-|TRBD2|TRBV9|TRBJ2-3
TGTGCCAGCAGCGTAGCGGGGGGGAGGGTTAGCACAGATACGCAGTATTTT
CASSVAGGRVSTDTQYF
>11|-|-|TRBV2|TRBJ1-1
TGTGCCAGCATTGGAAACCTTGTGGCTTTCTTT
CASIGNLVAFF
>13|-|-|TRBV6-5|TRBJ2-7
TGTGCCAGCAGCGTCGGAGGGATGTACGAGCAGTACTTC
CASSVGGMYEQYF
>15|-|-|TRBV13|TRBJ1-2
TGTGCCAGCAGCTCATGGGGGGATTTAATCTATGGCTACACCTTC
CASSSWGDLIYGYTF
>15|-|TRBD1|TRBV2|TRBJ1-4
TGTGCCAGCAGGGACAGGGGCCTATTCGGTGAAAAACTGTTTTTT
CASRDRGLFGEKLFF
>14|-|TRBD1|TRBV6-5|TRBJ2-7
TGTGCCAGCAGCGGGACAGGCCCTTCCTACGAGCAGTACTTC
CASSGTGPSYEQYF
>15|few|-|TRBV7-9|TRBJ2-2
TGTGCCAGCAGCCCCCCAGGGGAGAAAGTCGGGGAGCTGTTTTTT
CASSPPGEKVGELFF
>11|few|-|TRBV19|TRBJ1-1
TGTGCCAGTAGTAGAGTCACTGAAGCTTTCTTT
CASSRVTEAFF
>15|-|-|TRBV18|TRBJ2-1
TGTGCCAGCTCACCGGGGCGGGGCCACTACAATGAGCAGTTCTTC
CASSPGRGHYNEQFF
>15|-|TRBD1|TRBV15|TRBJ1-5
TGTGCCACCAGCAGAAACAGGGGGAGCAATCAGCCCCAGCATTTT
CATSRNRGSNQPQHF
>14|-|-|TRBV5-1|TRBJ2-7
TGCGCCAGCAGCTTGCGTAGCGGTCCCTACGAGCAGTACTTC
CASSLRSGPYEQYF
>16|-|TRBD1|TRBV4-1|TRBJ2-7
TGCGCCAGCAGCACACGGGACAGGGGGTTCCTCTACGAGCAGTACTTC
CASSTRDRGFLYEQYF